This T cell receptor beta chain was captured by sequencing in a study of identifying expanded T cells in peripheral blood (dated by TCRdb to between 2017 and 2020). Regarding the complete study: Technical replicates were generated by sequencing separate aliquots of the same genomic DNA pool, and four replicates were compared pairwise.

General study outcomes and caveats: Between technical replicates the binomial model flagged roughly 1.2 differentially abundant clones, whereas over about two weeks the binomial model flagged about 16.4 and over about four weeks roughly 20. For all healthy donors, the variance in clone template counts between roughly two-week samples rose significantly as total template count increased. The authors expected that over much longer intervals, such as months to years, biological variance in healthy repertoires might increase even further. Across all healthy-donor time intervals, the beta-binomial model significantly lowered both the number of clones called differentially abundant and the false-positive rate.

V gives up 9 bases and J gives up 0 bases, and the segment between their germline ends measures 20 bases. Inclusive of the bounding cysteine and phenylalanine, the CDR3 is 16 residues long. CDR3 DNA is the only sequence kept; it has 48 bases, read in frame from the first base. The germline V gene sets CDR1 to MGHRA and CDR2 to YSYEKL. Points on this clone: It lacks a known antigen. No base quality information exists; no much larger clone differs at one position.

TCRbeta CDR3 regions were profiled with the immunoSEQ Assay using bias-controlled multiplex PCR amplification of genomic DNA. For the original study's pipeline: To quantify the absolute abundance of each unique TCRbeta CDR3 region, the sequences were collapsed and filtered. Differential abundance was assessed using a binomial (Fisher-equivalent) model and a beta-binomial model in which time-dependent variance fitted from healthy donors was added. Any clone with fewer than 5 combined templates was excluded, and a clone was called differentially abundant if its Benjamini-Hochberg FDR was below 0.01. Beta-binomial variance was modeled as a function of total template count across the two samples using the form v = (b*log(k)+a)^2. Imported from immuneACCESS, the table was reduced by TCRdb to in-frame sequences with V and J called. These copies leave out some clones; in studies compared against another copy, an unresolved V gene accounts for under half, and the cause of the remainder is not known. For V, J and clone size, that table is used; D and trimming come from the DNA. This sample gives roughly 82,000 clones in total; 80% to 90% of them show up just once. Clones ranked in the top ten supply approximately 18% of the sample.

No immune events, such as infections, were documented for the healthy donors during the collection period. Blood repertoires from healthy donors were used as a training cohort for calibrating time-dependent variance in a beta-binomial model of differential abundance of T-cell clones. The training cohort included around ten healthy donors, of whom 3 were female and 7 were male. The donors were between roughly 25 and 70 years old, with an average age of roughly 40 years. Whole blood, obtained from a commercial supplier, was collected from each healthy donor at three time points spaced approximately two weeks apart. For immunosequencing, genomic DNA was extracted from unsorted whole blood.

Sequenced: blood. This clonotype was sampled from a person aged 18 to 75 in good health. This chain is built from TRBV4-1 and TRBJ2-5; 6 matching bases give a weak D call of TRBD1. The DNA reads as follows: TGCGCCAGTGGCCCTACAATAAGGGGGAACCAAGAGACCCAGTACTTC. It translates to CASGPTIRGNQETQYF.